This T cell receptor beta chain was recorded in a study of brain T cells in children with intractable seizures. Findings and limits, study-wide: Known viral epitope-specific CDR3s closely matched each case's top public brain CDR3. Absence of clones before surgery may stem from lower sequencing depth. Only CDR3 sequence similarity suggested viral specificity, without known HCMV serostatus.

On this clone itself: Its specificity is not known.

Repertoires were generated with immunoSEQ multiplex PCR, while TCRdb's copy carries only in-frame clones and drops some. The repertoire holds more than 3,500 clones, with around 69% as singletons. Sequencing was limited to surgery cases with top T cell transcript signatures in brain tissue. Patients received at least one anti-epileptic drug before surgery. The germline CDR1 and CDR2 sequences are MNHEY and SVGAGI. CDR3 length: 13 residues. V lost 9 bases, J lost 5 bases, and 16 bases lay in between. The V gene is TRBV6-5, the J gene TRBJ2-5; maybe TRBD1 (6 bases). Sequenced here: resected brain tissue, sampled at surgery. The TCR comes from a girl aged 2 to 9 with Rasmussen encephalitis and intractable seizures. DNA of the CDR3: TGTGCCAGTCAGACAGGCGGAAGGGAGACCCAGTACTTC. This sequence encodes CASQTGGRETQYF.